This T cell receptor beta chain was profiled in a study of blood T cells in healthy people across ages (dated by TCRdb to 2014 to 2015). Describing the broader study: In model experiments, roughly one uniquely barcoded TCR beta cDNA molecule per two T cells was captured by template switching. Using deep sequencing normalized with unique cDNA molecular identifiers, the study measured how TCR beta repertoire diversity changes with age. Donors were grouped into four age groups: young (average approximately 16 years), middle-aged (roughly 37), aged (over 55) and long-lived (around 82). For two donors (one aged 18 to 30 and one aged 80 or older), the study analyzed two additional independent replicas of 1 million unique cDNA reads from the same blood draw. To avoid experimental bias, donors of different ages were distributed randomly across sequencing lanes.

Findings and caveats that apply to the study as a whole: Because donor CMV infection status was unknown, age-related changes in expanded clonotypes were potentially confounded. Observed TCR beta diversity correlated strongly with the percentage of naive T cells measured by flow cytometry. Observed TCR beta diversity per million T cells fell roughly linearly with age, and a significant reduction was already apparent by age about 36. The long-lived group showed more naive CD4+ T cells, fewer expanded clones and increased TCR diversity than the aged group, suggesting age selection. Estimates of total diversity from one million sequenced T cells were regarded as lower bounds and underestimates. Since profiling was done on bulk unsorted PBMCs, naive and antigen-experienced compartments could not be conclusively compared.

Details on this clonotype: No antigen is known for it. No much larger clonotype is one base removed from it; base qualities were not supplied.

As encoded in the germline V gene, CDR1 is SGHRS while CDR2 is YFSETQ. The germline ends are 16 bases apart after V is trimmed by 0 bases and J by 4 bases. The CDR3 goes from the cysteine to the phenylalanine over 16 residues. Just the 48-base CDR3 DNA is kept, in frame starting at base 1. The method behind the library was 5' RACE. These reads were obtained on an Illumina HiSeq 2500. The second PCR ran for roughly 6 to 11 cycles and used a J-beta primer mix along with a sample-barcoded 5' primer. Each TCR beta cDNA molecule received a unique molecular identifier from a template-switch 5' adaptor carrying 12 random nucleotides. Each sample yielded at least 3 million CDR3-containing paired-end reads. All of the RNA was converted into first-strand cDNA using the Mint cDNA synthesis kit, with a TRBC-specific oligonucleotide serving as the primer. Following uracil-DNA glycosylase treatment, a first 18-cycle PCR with universal primers M1SS and BC2_uni_R was performed on all cDNA. The paper's processing steps were these. Normalization of each sample was performed by random selection of 1 million high-quality reads, each carrying a distinct molecular identifier. Instead of being binned into consensus sequences, reads with shared molecular identifiers were discarded. MiTCR, set to a Q25 quality threshold and the strictest error-elimination algorithm, was used for CDR3 identification, clonotype clustering and error correction. A nonparametric unseen species model with Euler transformation was used to estimate lower-bound total TCR beta diversity. TCRdb applied fastp at Q25 and MiXCR to the public reads, then kept only in-frame beta chains. A single entry per CDR3 protein holds the most common genes and DNA from its merged rows. The V and J calls come from TCRdb's annotation, not from the publication. The sample table contains about 1.4 million distinct CDR3 sequences; only one count was recorded for approximately 59% of them. More than 6% of the sample comes from the top ten.

Donors were a few dozen systemically healthy Caucasian individuals from Russia aged 6 to 90 years. Around 9.7 milliliters of peripheral blood were collected from each donor into EDTA-treated Vacutainer tubes. Ficoll-Paque density-gradient centrifugation was used to isolate PBMCs, with at least 6.5 million per sample. Total RNA was extracted from PBMCs with Trizol reagent, with at least 5.5 micrograms obtained per sample. The percentages of naive CD45RAhigh/CD27high T cells were determined by flow cytometry on a PBMC aliquot from every donor. Sequenced: blood. This chain joins TRBV5-1 to TRBJ1-1; matching of 5 bases hints at TRBD1 as the D gene. This sequence was found in a man aged 18 to 29 in good health. The bases are TGCGCCAGCAGCTTGGAATTAATGAAGGGGAGCACTGAAGCTTTCTTT. Its product reads: CASSLELMKGSTEAFF.